Detailed here is one T cell receptor beta chain. Its target is not known. The sample is drawn from a study of cytomegalovirus exposure and HLA in healthy donors. The study ran its PCR with 60 Vbeta and 13 Jbeta primers. Libraries were prepared by immunoSEQ multiplex PCR; TCRdb keeps only in-frame clonotypes and omits some of them. The data contain some 120,000 clones, approximately 69% of them singletons. Findings of the study overall: Versus the approximately 700-donor mean, an Asian-associated ancestry cluster reportedly showed fewer N-insertions in a later analysis. HLA-A and HLA-B allele assignments for most subjects were reportedly predicted accurately using TCR beta sequences. Association of a missense DCLRE1C variant with TCR beta V- and J-gene trimming was reported in a later analysis. Rare TCR sequences dominated, though some public TCRs recurred in many donors.

The germline gives CDR1 SGHNT, CDR2 YYREEE (reference sequence). The junction had 6 bases not matched to a gene; V was cut back by 4 bases and J by 2 bases. This CDR3 spans 14 amino acids. The receptor was derived from a man aged 35 to 55 in good health and CMV-seropositive. The sequenced material came from PBMCs. The chain is built from TRBV5-4 and TRBJ2-7, with 7 positions matching TRBD1. The CDR3 coding sequence is TGTGCCAGCAGCAGGGAACAGGGGACCTACGAGCAGTACTTC. Translated: CASSREQGTYEQYF.